The sequence of this TCR beta chain was determined in a study of cytomegalovirus exposure and HLA in healthy donors (dated by TCRdb to about 2017). Context from the whole study: An earlier analysis of approximately 600 of the donors reported approximately 270 Gb of sequence data and more than 90 million unique TCR beta sequences from roughly 200 million T cells. An early release that covered some 640 HLA-typed donors contained approximately 300 gigabases of sequencing data and about 93 million unique TCR sequences. Among the roughly 390 genotyped donors, 81% belonged to the genetic ancestry cluster associated with self-reported Caucasian donors. The study was designed to test whether signatures of past pathogen exposure could be identified by cataloging public T cell receptors. Using immunosequencing, the study profiled T cell repertoires from 640 or so subjects and related those repertoires to cytomegalovirus serostatus. In addition to the first cohort of hundreds of subjects, a separate validation cohort of approximately 130 different subjects was used. High-throughput TCR immunosequencing, statistical association of individual TCRs with disease status, and machine learning were combined to predict cytomegalovirus infection status. A later analysis re-examined previously published TCR beta repertoires from about 670 donors and added high-resolution HLA genotyping to investigate patterns of TCR occurrence. Rather than using new phenotypic data, the later analysis identified candidate immune exposures from TCR beta sequences and from how often those sequences occurred across donors. To decide whether each TCR beta V gene segment behaved as functional or pseudogenic, an earlier analysis of nearly 600 of the donors relied on high-throughput TCR beta sequencing. Donor age, sex, ethnicity and CMV serostatus were collected together with the repertoire data. A later genetic analysis took genome-wide SNP genotypes for about 65% of the roughly 670 donors and used that subset as a discovery cohort. All discovery cohort repertoires had been generated on a single sequencing platform. Class I and class II HLA loci were covered by the typing at four-digit resolution. Typing coverage differed by locus: A, B, C, DRB1 and DQB1 were typed in about 620-640 donors, DQA1 in about 500, DPA1 in roughly 590, and DPB1 in around 440. Four to six DR-DQ haplotypes were handled as single units for association and clustering because linkage in the cohort was strong. Among some 400 genotyped donors of the cohort, an average of around 240,000 unique TCR beta nucleotide sequences were sequenced per donor, around 20% of them non-productive.

The CDR3 goes from the cysteine to the phenylalanine over 17 residues. Only the CDR3 DNA is retained, 51 bases long and in frame from the first base. Trimmed from V: 2 bases; trimmed from J: 5 bases; junction bases lacking a gene match: 10. CDR1 and CDR2 were assigned from the germline V gene as SGHTA and FQGNSA. Turning to this clone: Its cognate antigen has yet to be identified. One base away there is no much larger clone; base qualities are not given.

Libraries were built with the immunoSEQ multiplex PCR assay. A mixture of 60 forward primers for TCR Vbeta segments and 13 reverse primers for TCR Jbeta segments was used in the multiplex PCR. The CDR3 region of rearranged TCR beta genes was amplified from genomic DNA by a multiplex PCR assay. The Illumina HiSeq System was used to sequence the amplified TCR beta libraries as 87-base-pair reads. In the paper's pipeline: A later analysis tallied tens of millions of unique TCR beta chains across the 600 to 700 repertoires, and some 10 million of those chains were shared by two or more donors. Raw reads were error-corrected and collapsed into unique sequences with a nearest-neighbor algorithm that merged closely related sequences to remove PCR and sequencing errors. CDR3 sequences were aligned to IMGT reference sequences to assign V, D and J gene segments. For a sequence to be retained, a match of at least six nucleotides to both a V gene segment and a J gene segment was required. Rearrangements were classified as productive when the CDR3 lacked stop codons and remained in frame with V and J, and all other rearrangements were classified as non-productive. CDR3 was defined according to IMGT convention as the region running from the second conserved V-encoded cysteine to the conserved J-encoded phenylalanine. The earlier analysis of approximately 590 of the donors excluded any sequence lacking an unambiguous match to a single V gene segment. An earlier analysis of some 610 of the donors called V segments functional above 56.7% productive rearrangements and segregating when the between-donor standard deviation exceeded 5%. A statistical classification framework was developed to diagnose cytomegalovirus status using the catalog of TCR beta chain sequences. A later analysis assigned V and J genes by comparing TCR nucleotide sequences with IMGT/GENE-DB human TR gene sequences. In a later analysis, CDR3 sequences and most-parsimonious VDJ recombination scenarios were assigned using the TCRdist pipeline. In a later analysis, each TCR beta chain was defined by its CDR3 amino acid sequence together with its V-gene family, and reads lacking a unique V-gene family were excluded. A later analysis removed 592 highly shared, low-generation-probability nucleotide sequences to deal with suspected cross-contamination and a sequencing artifact. For each public chain, a later analysis derived a clonal expansion index from normalized ranks of inferred template counts within each repertoire. In a later analysis, generation probabilities were computed using a VDJ recombination model fitted to out-of-frame rearrangements, and the results were checked against IGoR. In a later analysis, TCR-TCR, TCR-HLA and TCR-CMV co-occurrence was scored with hypergeometric tests, and a repertoire-size bias correction was applied to TCR pairs. False discovery rates were estimated in a later analysis by permuting HLA or CMV assignments 20 times. In a later analysis, co-occurring TCRs were grouped using DBSCAN, and TCRdist sequence similarity was added for clustering within HLA-allele-positive subsets. Repertoires with fewer than 30,000 or more than 120,000 public chains were left out of co-occurrence clustering, as were five repertoires with anomalous nucleotide sharing. Not all clones reach the TCRdb copy of this immuneACCESS table, which keeps in-frame sequences only. Checked studies attribute under half of the gap to unresolved V genes and leave the rest unexplained. V and J calls and clone size are as listed in that table; D and trimming were resolved from the DNA. The sample contains roughly 97,000 clones, about 79% of them found a single time. The ten largest clones add up to 5% to 6.5% of the sample.

On the study overall, not on this receptor specifically: Compared with equally common non-associated chains, HLA-associated TCR beta chains in a later analysis were more clonally expanded and had lower generation probabilities. The cohort was sequenced for TCR beta chains only, and without alpha or paired-chain data the features that could be detected were limited. In the study, about 150 TCR beta chains were listed as associated with cytomegalovirus. When HLA alleles, especially DR and DQ, strongly co-occurred, attributing TCR associations to individual alleles was difficult. An association between a missense DCLRE1C variant and V-gene and J-gene trimming of TCR beta chains was found in a later genetic analysis and replicated in an independent cohort. A later analysis found that TCR association rates varied across HLA loci, with DRB1 alleles showing the most associated TCRs and HLA-C alleles the fewest. In a later analysis, several top co-occurrence clusters were reported to appear linked to parvovirus B19, influenza, CMV and Epstein-Barr virus. The 87-base-pair reads could not distinguish some IMGT-functional V segments, including TRBV6-2 and TRBV6-3, so those segments were excluded. The only immune exposure information available for the cohort was CMV serostatus. Across donors, most TCR sequences were observed very rarely, whereas some public TCRs were present in many individuals. A further reported finding was that TCR beta sequences accurately predicted the HLA-A and HLA-B alleles for most subjects in the first cohort. In vitro tests confirmed that a few of the cytomegalovirus-associated TCR beta chains recognize cytomegalovirus antigens. A cluster of highly shared sequence variants was judged likely to represent a technical artifact of the sequencing pipeline. It was suggested by the authors that the approach could potentially be generalized to other disease states and immunological phenotypes. According to a later genetic analysis, donors in an Asian-associated ancestry cluster had fewer N-insertions in productive TCRs than the roughly 660-donor mean. Roughly uniform sequencing depth across donors was assumed in presence/absence analyses, although this assumption may not hold. Cytomegalovirus status was reported to be diagnosed by the classifier with high specificity and sensitivity in both the original and validation cohorts. Linkage disequilibrium might explain the correlated functional status among segregating V segments, but an unknown experimental factor could not be excluded. Because HLA typing was missing for some donors at each locus, association tests included only the typed subset. Over 15 rarely observed V segments, including chromosome 9 orphons, were excluded from the earlier analysis of approximately 500 of the donors because counts were too low. An earlier analysis of approximately 530 of the donors showed that most TCR beta V segments appeared in productive rearrangements either about 87% or about 30% of the time, which broadly matched IMGT annotations. In a later analysis, some 18,000 TCR beta sequences were associated with specific HLA alleles at a false discovery rate of 0.05. A later analysis found that most CMV-associated TCR beta chains appeared HLA-restricted, with HLA associations seemingly driven largely by CMV exposure.

The cohort comprised approximately 700 healthy bone marrow donors. At the time of sampling, every cohort member was nominally healthy, though immune exposures that went unrecorded were likely present. The donor tested CMV seropositive, placing the donor among the approximately 310 seropositive members of the cohort. A peripheral blood sample was provided by each donor, and peripheral blood mononuclear cells were used for TCR beta sequencing. The Qiagen DNeasy Blood Extraction Kit was used to extract genomic DNA from the blood cell samples. Sample: PBMCs. This TCR was sampled from a man in his sixties in good health and CMV-seropositive. Recombination linked TRBV7-2 to TRBJ2-1; TRBD2 agrees with 9 junctional bases. Here the CDR3 is given as CASSLKWASGADNEQFF. Here is the DNA: TGTGCCAGCAGCTTAAAGTGGGCTAGCGGGGCCGACAATGAGCAGTTCTTC.